This record looks at one TCR beta chain sequence and its context. Between the trimmed V and J ends, which lost 2 bases and 4 bases, there was a span of 14 bases. The CDR3 is 16 amino acids. Looked up from germline, CDR1 is KGHSH and CDR2 is LQKENI. Clones were sequenced by immunoSEQ multiplex PCR, and TCRdb holds only the in-frame ones, with some missing. The sample contains about 97,000 clones, 96% of which appear only once. These data belong to a study of technical replicates of blood from a few donors. This receptor was identified in a human donor in good health. This chain connects TRBV18 to TRBJ2-2; tentative D call: TRBD1 (6 bases). Input material: T cells isolated from PBMCs. The CDR3 sequence is CASSPEGHLSTGELFF. The DNA for the CDR3 is TGTGCCAGCTCACCAGAGGGACACCTCTCCACCGGGGAGCTGTTTTTT.